Listed here is a single TCR beta chain. For each CDR3 protein, TCRdb gives one entry from its re-call of the 5' RACE reads, without DNA. The sample totals about 460,000 distinct CDR3 sequences. Germline V lookup: CDR1 DFQATT, CDR2 SNEGSKA (reference sequence). There are 15 residues in the CDR3. The source of the sample is a study of T cells expressing NK-cell markers. The genes are TRBV20-1 and TRBJ2-5. Sequencing was done on a sample of blood T cells: a sorted CD56 or NKG2C T cell subset, CD4+ or CD8+ T cells, or bulk PBMC T cells (not recorded which). The sequence was collected from a woman between 50 and 59 years old in good health. CDR3 region: CSARDIQAPQETQYF.